Below are 31 T cell receptor beta chains sequenced from a single sample in a study of cytomegalovirus exposure and HLA in healthy donors. This PCR relied on a set of 60 Vbeta primers and 13 Jbeta primers. The method was immunoSEQ multiplex PCR; TCRdb's version includes in-frame clones alone and lacks a portion of them. The table records tens of thousands of clones, 63% of them present only once. The sequenced sample consisted of PBMCs. The origin of the receptors is a woman aged 40 to 50 in good health and CMV-seropositive.

J is TRBJ2-3 and V is TRBV19; the D is unclear. The ends were cut back, 7 bases at V and 5 bases at J, with 7 bases in the middle. This CDR3 has 11 amino acids. Germline assignment: CDR1 LNHDA and CDR2 SQIVND (reference sequence). The chain's CDR3 is CASTVRDTQYF. The CDR3 DNA follows: TGTGCCAGTACGGTGAGAGATACGCAGTATTTT.

For this clone: Other DNA sequences in this sample translate to the same CDR3. V usage is TRBV4-3 and J usage is TRBJ2-7; 10 bases fit TRBD1. Germline values: CDR1 LGHNA, CDR2 YSLEER. Unmatched junction bases numbered 2, after V lost 4 bases and J lost 2 bases. This CDR3 contains 14 residues. DNA of the CDR3: TGCGCCAGCAGCCGGGACAGGGGACCCTACGAGCAGTACTTC. Translating it yields CASSRDRGPYEQYF.

The V call is TRBV7-6, the J call TRBJ1-1; D is possibly TRBD1 (5 bases). Germline CDR1 is SGHVS and CDR2 is FNYEAQ. CDR3 length: 14 residues. V shed 2 bases and J shed 2 bases, with 9 bases lying between them. The CDR3 bases are TGTGCCAGCAGCTTAACCAGGGCCAACACTGAAGCTTTCTTT. This gives the protein CASSLTRANTEAFF.

This clone was observed a few times. V is TRBV12-5 and J is TRBJ2-1, with TRBD2 identical over 12 bases. V lost 3 bases to trimming and J lost 4 bases; unmatched junction nucleotides: 13. Germline CDR1 is LGHNT and CDR2 is FRNRAP. The CDR3 runs 19 residues. Here the CDR3 reads CASGFLQSSGRATYNEQFF. The CDR3 DNA is TGTGCTAGTGGTTTCCTCCAATCTAGCGGGAGGGCCACATACAATGAGCAGTTCTTC. Combining the CDR3 with reference TRBV12-5 and TRBJ2-1 gives the whole variable domain DARVTQTPRHKVTEMGQEVTMRCQPILGHNTVFWYRQTMMQGLELLAYFRNRAPLDDSGMPKDRFSAEMPDATLATLKIQPSEPRDSAVYFCASGFLQSSGRATYNEQFFGPGTRLTVL.

The chain is built from TRBV6-1 and TRBJ2-2, with 9 bases lining up with TRBD2. The germline V gene has CDR1 MNHNS and CDR2 SASEGT. This CDR3 contains 16 residues. The junction had 5 bases not matched to a gene; V was cut back by 2 bases and J by 4 bases. The CDR3 sequence is CASSELAGLVTGELFF. CDR3 nucleotides: TGTGCCAGCAGTGAACTAGCGGGGCTGGTCACCGGGGAGCTGTTTTTT.

V and J are TRBV10-3 and TRBJ2-1; 7 bases fit TRBD2. CDR1 and CDR2 (germline): ENHRY, SYGVKD. V gave up 10 bases and J gave up 5 bases; unmatched junction bases: 8. The CDR3 is 13 amino acids. CDR3 in DNA: TGTGCCACCAAGCGGGACTACCACAATGAGCAGTTCTTC. The encoded protein is CATKRDYHNEQFF.

This clone was recorded once. This chain uses TRBV19 with TRBJ2-7; 10 nucleotides agree with TRBD1. The V gene end was trimmed by 4 bases and the J gene end by 2 bases; junction bases not matched to a gene: 8. Germline V gives CDR1 LNHDA, CDR2 SQIVND (reference sequence). The CDR3 length is 16 residues. The CDR3 bases are TGTGCCAGTAGTAGGACAGGGGGGATGTCACCCTACGAGCAGTACTTC. It translates to CASSRTGGMSPYEQYF. The full variable domain, in which reference TRBV19 and TRBJ2-7 provide the parts outside the CDR3, is DGGITQSPKYLFRKEGQNVTLSCEQNLNHDAMYWYRQDPGQGLRLIYYSQIVNDFQKGDIAEGYSVSREKKESFPLTVTSAQKNPTAFYLCASSRTGGMSPYEQYFGPGTRLTVT.

J is TRBJ2-3 and V is TRBV7-2; 8 bases are shared with TRBD1. This CDR3 contains 14 residues. The germline V gene has CDR1 SGHTA and CDR2 FQGNSA. V shed 3 bases, J shed 3 bases, and the junction held 2 bases outside the gene matches. In DNA form, the CDR3 reads TGTGCCAGCAGCTTTAGGACAGGGACAGATACGCAGTATTTT. Protein sequence: CASSFRTGTDTQYF.

This CDR3 is CASSRLVGTDTQYF. The CDR3, as DNA: TGTGCCAGCAGTCGGTTGGTCGGCACAGATACGCAGTATTTT. This chain joins TRBV6-6 and TRBJ2-3, with D uncertain. Germline CDR1 MNHNY, CDR2 SVGAGI (reference sequence). V shed 5 bases and J shed 1 base, with 10 bases lying between them. This CDR3 has 14 amino acids.

Turning to this clone: At one end, the junction sequence differs from germline, possibly due to a read error. Other DNA sequences in this specimen translate into the identical CDR3. The chain links TRBV28 to TRBJ1-2, with D unresolved. From germline, CDR1 is MDHEN and CDR2 SYDVKM. The CDR3 has 19 residues. The CDR3 bases are TGTGCCAGCAGTTCGGCGGGAAGGCAGGAGCCTTCTTCTAATTATGGCTACACCTTC. Protein: CASSSAGRQEPSSNYGYTF.

This chain joins TRBV30 and TRBJ1-1; D may be TRBD1 (6 bases). Deletions cut 1 base from V and 2 bases from J, with 11 bases between. CDR1 is GTSNPN, CDR2 SVGIG, per germline (reference sequence). The length of the CDR3 is 14 residues. The chain's CDR3 is CAWSDPDSNTEAFF. In nucleotides, the CDR3 is TGTGCCTGGAGTGATCCGGACAGCAACACTGAAGCTTTCTTT.

This clone turned up a few times. The rearrangement uses TRBV5-1 and TRBJ2-5; 8 bases agree with TRBD1. The germline CDR1 and CDR2 sequences are SGHRS and YFSETQ. This CDR3 is 15 amino acids long. V shed 4 bases, J shed 1 base, and the junction held 6 bases outside the gene matches. CDR3 sequence: CASSDAGQVQETQYF. CDR3 sequence (DNA): TGCGCCAGCAGCGATGCGGGACAGGTCCAAGAGACCCAGTACTTC.

The chain joins TRBV28 to TRBJ1-4; TRBD1 is a possible D gene (6 bases). V shed 5 bases and J shed 0 bases, with 25 bases lying between them. Germline V gene data show CDR1 as MDHEN and CDR2 as SYDVKM. This CDR3 is 20 amino acids long. Here the CDR3 DNA reads TGTGCCAGCAGTACCGGTATCGTGAGGTCCCACAGGGCAACTAATGAAAAACTGTTTTTT. It specifies CASSTGIVRSHRATNEKLFF. The full variable domain, rest sourced from reference TRBV28 and TRBJ1-4, is DVKVTQSSRYLVKRTGEKVFLECVQDMDHENMFWYRQDPGLGLRLIYFSYDVKMKEKGDIPEGYSVSREKKERFSLILESASTNQTSMYLCASSTGIVRSHRATNEKLFFGSGTQLSVL.

This clone was observed once. J is TRBJ2-7 and V is TRBV4-3, with TRBD2 matching over 10 bases. The V segment lost 1 base and the J segment 2 bases; nucleotides outside the gene matches: 5. Germline-derived CDR1 and CDR2 are LGHNA and YSLEER. This CDR3 has 16 residues. In DNA form, the CDR3 reads TGCGCCAGCAGCCAAGGGCTAGCGGGAGAAACCTACGAGCAGTACTTC. Protein: CASSQGLAGETYEQYF.

The chain has TRBV2 and TRBJ2-7; 9 nucleotides align to TRBD2. Per germline, CDR1 SNHLY and CDR2 FYNNEI. Trimming removed 8 bases from V and 6 bases from J; junction bases left unmatched: 2. This CDR3 has 11 amino acids. The CDR3 region is CASRLAAEQYF. CDR3 bases: TGTGCCAGCCGACTAGCGGCCGAGCAGTACTTC.

The genes are TRBV7-9 and TRBJ2-3; TRBD2 is a possible D gene (7 bases). Per germline, CDR1 SEHNR and CDR2 FQNEAQ (reference sequence). CDR3 length: 14 amino acids. V lost 5 bases, J lost 2 bases, and 11 bases lay in between. CDR3 nucleotide sequence: TGTGCCAGCAGCAAGGGGGGGGCCACAGATACGCAGTATTTT. This codes for CASSKGGATDTQYF. Combining the CDR3 with reference TRBV7-9 and TRBJ2-3 gives the whole variable domain DTGVSQNPRHKITKRGQNVTFRCDPISEHNRLYWYRQTLGQGPEFLTYFQNEAQLEKSRLLSDRFSAERPKGSFSTLEIQRTEQGDSAMYLCASSKGGATDTQYFGPGTRLTVL.

This chain links TRBV18 with TRBJ2-1, with 8 bases lining up with TRBD2. The CDR3 contains 16 residues. With V trimmed by 4 bases and J by 8 bases, 13 bases remained unmatched. CDR1 is KGHSH, CDR2 LQKENI, per germline. DNA of the CDR3: TGTGCCAGCTCACTCACGCGGGGGGTAGAGGTGGATGAGCAGTTCTTC. This translates into CASSLTRGVEVDEQFF.

The chain combines TRBV18 with TRBJ2-1; 7 bases agree with TRBD1. V lost 4 bases and J lost 8; bases outside the gene matches: 2. Germline values: CDR1 KGHSH, CDR2 LQKENI. This CDR3 contains 12 residues. The CDR3, as DNA: TGTGCCAGCTCACAACAGGGGTATGAGCAGTTCTTC. It translates to CASSQQGYEQFF.

The rearrangement uses TRBV11-2 and TRBJ1-5, with D perhaps TRBD1 (5 bases). Deletions cut 5 bases from V and 0 bases from J, with 14 bases between. CDR1 and CDR2 from the germline V gene are SGHAT and FQNNGV. The CDR3 contains 16 residues. The CDR3 DNA reads as TGTGCCAGCAGCGGAGGGAGGGGCGTTAGCAATCAGCCCCAGCATTTT. The encoded protein is CASSGGRGVSNQPQHF.

This rearrangement joins TRBV19 to TRBJ2-7; possible D gene TRBD1, 6 bases. The V gene's germline CDR1 is LNHDA and CDR2 SQIVND (reference sequence). The CDR3 length is 14 residues. Trimming stripped 2 bases from V and 5 bases from J, with 13 bases between. The CDR3 spells CASSISTGPDEQYF. CDR3 nucleotides: TGTGCCAGTAGTATATCGACAGGCCCCGACGAGCAGTACTTC.

The CDR3 DNA reads as TGTGCCAGCAGTTTAGTGTGGGACAACAACTACGAGCAGTACTTC. The encoded protein is CASSLVWDNNYEQYF. This chain links TRBV28 with TRBJ2-7, with a weak D call TRBD1 (6 bases). The V end was cut by 2 bases, the J end by 3 bases, with 14 bases between. Germline CDR1 and CDR2: MDHEN and SYDVKM. This CDR3 is built from 15 residues.

The chain uses TRBV7-3 and TRBJ2-7; 12 bases map to TRBD2. With V trimmed by 3 bases and J by 7 bases, 7 bases remained unmatched. Germline V gene data show CDR1 as SGHTA and CDR2 as FQGTGA. This CDR3 is 15 amino acids long. The CDR3 spells CASSFRLAGADEQYF. CDR3 DNA: TGTGCCAGCAGCTTTAGACTAGCGGGAGCGGATGAGCAGTACTTC.

The V and J genes are TRBV27 and TRBJ1-5, with D possibly TRBD1 on 5 matching bases. The germline V gene has CDR1 MNHEY and CDR2 SMNVEV (reference sequence). The CDR3 runs 13 residues. V dropped 5 bases and J dropped 5 bases, with 10 bases sitting between them. The CDR3, as DNA: TGTGCCAGCAGTGCCGACAGATATCAGCCCCAGCATTTT. Residues: CASSADRYQPQHF.

This clone was picked up a small number of times. J is TRBJ1-2 and V is TRBV7-2; TRBD1 is a possible D gene (5 bases). This CDR3 has 13 amino acids. The ends were cut back, 5 bases at V and 4 bases at J, with 11 bases in the middle. Germline loops: CDR1 SGHTA, CDR2 FQGNSA. CDR3 region: CASSEGVGYGYTF. DNA of the CDR3: TGTGCCAGCAGCGAAGGGGTTGGCTATGGCTACACCTTC.

This clone came up a few times. The chain is built from TRBV29-1 and TRBJ2-3; 12 positions agree with TRBD2. This CDR3 has 17 residues. Germline trimming cut 6 bases from V and 0 bases from J; bases unmatched to any gene: 10. Germline V gene sequence: CDR1 SQVTM, CDR2 ANQGSEA. The CDR3 loop reads CSVRTSGKSSSTDTQYF. CDR3 nucleotides: TGCAGCGTGAGGACTAGCGGGAAAAGCTCTAGCACAGATACGCAGTATTTT.

The V call is TRBV7-9, the J call TRBJ2-1; TRBD2 agrees at 10 bases. The V and J ends lost 6 bases and 4 bases, in that order; junction bases with no gene match: 6. The CDR3 consists of 15 residues. Per the germline V gene, CDR1 is SEHNR and CDR2 is FQNEAQ (reference sequence). The CDR3 here is CASRILAGSYNEQFF. CDR3 DNA: TGTGCCAGCAGAATACTAGCGGGATCTTACAATGAGCAGTTCTTC.

The chain has TRBV2 and TRBJ2-1; TRBD1 matches 9 bases. The CDR3 extends over 15 amino acids. Germline V gene lookup returns CDR1 SNHLY and CDR2 FYNNEI. Trimming at V came to 4 bases and at J to 6 bases, leaving 7 bases not matched to a gene. CDR3 DNA: TGTGCCAGCAGTGTCCCGGGACAGGGTATCAATGAGCAGTTCTTC. Protein sequence: CASSVPGQGINEQFF.

The V gene is TRBV5-1, the J gene TRBJ2-5; tentatively, D is TRBD1 (5 bases). CDR1 SGHRS and CDR2 YFSETQ come from the germline V gene. The CDR3 is 15 residues long. Trimming cost V 4 bases and J 4 bases, with 17 bases left between them. The CDR3 is CASSQGQRFGETQYF. CDR3 nucleotides: TGCGCCAGCAGCCAAGGACAACGTTTCGGAGAGACCCAGTACTTC. Complete variable domain (other parts from reference TRBV5-1 and TRBJ2-5): KAGVTQTPRYLIKTRGQQVTLSCSPISGHRSVSWYQQTPGQGLQFLFEYFSETQRNKGNFPGRFSGRQFSNSRSEMNVSTLELGDSALYLCASSQGQRFGETQYFGPGTRLLVL.

The J gene is TRBJ1-2, the V gene TRBV7-2, with 8 bases fitting TRBD1. Trimming took 5 bases from V and 7 from J; bases not matched to a gene: 6. The CDR3 has 13 residues. The V gene's germline CDR1 is SGHTA and CDR2 FQGNSA. This CDR3 reads CASSLDRVGGYTF. The CDR3 DNA sequence: TGTGCCAGCAGCCTGGACAGGGTGGGTGGCTACACCTTC. The full variable domain, rest sourced from reference TRBV7-2 and TRBJ1-2, is GAGVSQSPSNKVTEKGKDVELRCDPISGHTALYWYRQSLGQGLEFLIYFQGNSAPDKSGLPSDRFSAERTGGSVSTLTIQRTQQEDSAVYLCASSLDRVGGYTFGSGTRLTVV.

The rearrangement joins TRBV28 to TRBJ1-2, with unresolved D. This CDR3 spans 15 amino acids. Germline V gene lookup returns CDR1 MDHEN and CDR2 SYDVKM. Trimming cost V 4 bases and J 4 bases, with 16 bases left between them. The CDR3 region is CASSSRTKDGYGYTF. DNA of the CDR3: TGTGCCAGCAGTTCGAGGACTAAGGATGGCTATGGCTACACCTTC.

This clone was seen a handful of times. This rearrangement joins TRBV11-2 to TRBJ2-7, with TRBD2 matching 9 bases. This CDR3 contains 17 residues. The V and J ends lost 8 bases and 4 bases, in that order; junction bases with no gene match: 18. CDR1 is SGHAT, CDR2 FQNNGV, per germline. The CDR3 DNA sequence: TGTGCCAGCGCTAAAGGAGACGGACTAGCGCGGGTATACGAGCAGTACTTC. It specifies CASAKGDGLARVYEQYF.